This paragraph covers one TCR beta chain sequence. Trimming removed 2 bases from V and 0 bases from J, with 11 bases in between. Germline V gene sequence: CDR1 LGHNA, CDR2 YSLEER. There are 15 residues in the CDR3. These data come from a study of OX40 agonist ivuxolimab in advanced cancers. Libraries were prepared by immunoSEQ multiplex PCR; TCRdb keeps only in-frame clonotypes and omits some of them. The sample shows some 57,000 clones, around 86% of them seen only once. Sequencing was performed on CD4+ or CD8+ T cells sorted from blood, taken in a trial of the OX40 agonist ivuxolimab. This chain links TRBV4-3 with TRBJ2-7; D not certain. This TCR came from an adult with an advanced solid tumor such as melanoma, head and neck, liver or kidney cancer. CDR3 sequence reads: CASSQRTLSSYEQYF. In nucleotides, the CDR3 is TGCGCCAGCAGCCAACGGACCCTAAGCTCCTACGAGCAGTACTTC.